What follows are 29 T cell receptor beta chains derived from one specimen sequenced in a study of cytomegalovirus exposure and HLA in healthy donors. Primers for the PCR totalled 60 Vbeta and 13 Jbeta. The assay was immunoSEQ multiplex PCR, and TCRdb's table has in-frame clones only and misses some. The sample lists approximately 110,000 clones, 73% occurring once. The sequenced sample was PBMCs. The receptors were gathered from a man in his forties or fifties in good health and CMV-seronegative.

This clone is medium-sized within its sample. The rearrangement joins TRBV6-1 to TRBJ2-7, with TRBD2 matching 8 bases. The trim removed 0 bases at V and 2 bases at J, leaving 3 bases unmatched. Germline values: CDR1 MNHNS, CDR2 SASEGT. The CDR3 loop spans 15 amino acids. The CDR3 is CASSEADGGAYEQYF. The DNA for the CDR3 is TGTGCCAGCAGTGAAGCGGACGGGGGGGCCTACGAGCAGTACTTC.

The chain joins TRBV4-2 to TRBJ2-1; TRBD1 agrees at 8 bases. The germline CDR1 and CDR2 sequences are LGHNA and YNFKEQ. Germline trimming cut 4 bases from V and 6 bases from J; bases unmatched to any gene: 8. The CDR3 sequence is 15 residues long. CDR3 DNA sequence: TGTGCCAGCAGCCCGCCGCAGGGACAGGTCAATGAGCAGTTCTTC. This gives the protein CASSPPQGQVNEQFF.

CDR3 loop: CASSLRGGSTEAFF. The CDR3 DNA reads as TGTGCCAGCAGCTTGAGGGGTGGTAGCACTGAAGCTTTCTTT. The J gene is TRBJ1-1, the V gene TRBV5-4, with a weak D call TRBD1 (5 bases). The V end was cut by 1 base, the J end by 4 bases, with 11 bases between. The CDR3 consists of 14 residues. The germline V gene has CDR1 SGHNT and CDR2 YYREEE (reference sequence).

V gene TRBV11-1 combines with J gene TRBJ2-5; possibly TRBD1 for D (5 bases). The CDR3 has 17 residues. Per germline, CDR1 SGHAT and CDR2 FQDESV (reference sequence). V was pared by 2 bases and J by 5 bases, with 21 bases between. The CDR3 DNA is TGTGCCAGCAGCTTAAATGGCCTGGCAGGGTCCGGGGAGACCCAGTACTTC. Amino acid sequence: CASSLNGLAGSGETQYF.

The chain has TRBV5-1 and TRBJ2-6; D remains unclear. V was clipped by 0 bases and J by 0 bases, with 4 bases between them. Germline-derived CDR1 and CDR2 are SGHRS and YFSETQ. CDR3 length equals 15 residues. CDR3 bases: TGCGCCAGCAGCTTGGGGCTCTCTGGGGCCAACGTCCTGACTTTC. Its protein is CASSLGLSGANVLTF.

This clone was detected once. V is TRBV7-9 and J is TRBJ2-7, with a tentative D call TRBD1 (5 bases). The ends were cut back, 6 bases at V and 8 bases at J, with 11 bases in the middle. Looked up from germline, CDR1 is SEHNR and CDR2 is FQNEAQ (reference sequence). There are 11 residues in the CDR3. The DNA for the CDR3 is TGTGCCAGCAGTTTCCAGGGTCAGCAGTACTTC. Amino acid sequence: CASSFQGQQYF. Together with reference TRBV7-9 and TRBJ2-7, the CDR3 gives the full variable domain: DTGVSQNPRHKITKRGQNVTFRCDPISEHNRLYWYRQTLGQGPEFLTYFQNEAQLEKSRLLSDRFSAERPKGSFSTLEIQRTEQGDSAMYLCASSFQGQQYFGPGTRLTVT.

The rearrangement joins TRBV4-3 to TRBJ2-5; possible D gene TRBD1, 6 bases. Trimming left V 1 base short and J 4 bases short, with 10 bases between. The germline gives CDR1 LGHNA, CDR2 YSLEER. The CDR3 length is 14 residues. This chain's CDR3 is CASSQGNRAETQYF. CDR3 nucleotide sequence: TGCGCCAGCAGCCAAGGGAACAGGGCAGAGACCCAGTACTTC.

This chain uses TRBV4-1 with TRBJ1-4; no clear D. Trimming took off 1 base at V and 3 bases at J, with 12 bases between the two ends. The CDR3 contains 16 residues. Germline CDR1 is MGHRA and CDR2 is YSYEKL. The CDR3 DNA follows: TGCGCCAGCAGCCAAGCCCCGCCCGGAGCTAATGAAAAACTGTTTTTT. The encoded protein is CASSQAPPGANEKLFF.

This clone has just one count. V usage is TRBV19 and J usage is TRBJ1-5; D perhaps matches TRBD1 (6 bases). The CDR3 is made up of 14 amino acids. Germline CDR1 reads LNHDA; CDR2 reads SQIVND (reference sequence). Trimming stripped 6 bases from V and 6 bases from J, with 15 bases between. Written as DNA, the CDR3 is TGTGCCAGTAGGGTAGGGGGAGCGGCTCAGCCCCAGCATTTT. Protein sequence: CASRVGGAAQPQHF.

This sequence joins TRBV15 and TRBJ2-1; TRBD2 aligns across 7 bases. The CDR3 sequence is 14 residues long. Per germline, CDR1 LNHNV and CDR2 YYDKDF (reference sequence). V was pared by 3 bases and J by 1 base, with 0 bases of the junction left unmatched. CDR3 nucleotides: TGTGCCACCAGCAGCGGGGGGTCCTACAATGAGCAGTTCTTC. This gives the protein CATSSGGSYNEQFF.

This chain connects TRBV7-9 to TRBJ2-5; no reliable D call. This CDR3 spans 13 amino acids. The V gene lost 5 bases and the J gene lost 6 bases, with 13 bases spanning the gap. CDR1 SEHNR and CDR2 FQNEAQ come from the germline V gene (reference sequence). Here the CDR3 DNA reads TGTGCCAGCAGCACCTTCATGGCAAAGACCCAGTACTTC. As protein: CASSTFMAKTQYF. Full variable domain (outside the CDR3, taken from reference TRBV7-9 and TRBJ2-5): DTGVSQNPRHKITKRGQNVTFRCDPISEHNRLYWYRQTLGQGPEFLTYFQNEAQLEKSRLLSDRFSAERPKGSFSTLEIQRTEQGDSAMYLCASSTFMAKTQYFGPGTRLLVL.

The chain is built from TRBV29-1 and TRBJ1-3, with D maybe TRBD1 (6 bases). Germline lookup yields CDR1 SQVTM and CDR2 ANQGSEA. V shed 4 bases and J shed 8 bases, with 12 bases lying between them. CDR3 length: 12 residues. The CDR3 protein is CSVVAYRDTIYF. The CDR3 region has the DNA TGCAGCGTTGTAGCTTACAGGGACACCATATATTTT.

The V call is TRBV2, the J call TRBJ1-5; D not resolved. Between the trimmed V and J ends, which lost 3 bases and 2 bases, there was a span of 17 bases. The CDR3 is 17 residues long. Germline CDR1 reads SNHLY; CDR2 reads FYNNEI. This CDR3 is CASSEPRGGPGNQPQHF. The CDR3 nucleotides read TGTGCCAGCAGTGAGCCACGGGGAGGGCCTGGCAATCAGCCCCAGCATTTT.

About this clone itself: No conserved phenylalanine or tryptophan is present at the end of the CDR3, so a read error is the likely explanation. V gene TRBV5-4 combines with J gene TRBJ2-7; maybe TRBD1 (6 bases). The CDR3 length is 13 residues. The V and J ends lost 4 bases and 5 bases respectively, with 13 bases between them. Germline CDR1 and CDR2: SGHNT and YYREEE (reference sequence). As DNA, the CDR3 is TGTGCCAGCAGCCCCTACAGGGATCACGAGCAGTACCTC. Translating it yields CASSPYRDHEQYL.

The V and J genes are TRBV30 and TRBJ2-2; 9 positions match TRBD1. CDR3 size: 16 residues. Germline lookup yields CDR1 GTSNPN and CDR2 SVGIG (reference sequence). Germline trimming cut 0 bases from V and 2 bases from J; bases unmatched to any gene: 4. CDR3 in DNA: TGTGCCTGGAGTGTACCGGGACAGGGAAACACCGGGGAGCTGTTTTTT. It is translated as CAWSVPGQGNTGELFF. Drawing the rest from reference TRBV30 and TRBJ2-2, the complete variable domain is SQTIHQWPATLVQPVGSPLSLECTVEGTSNPNLYWYRQAAGRGLQLLFYSVGIGQISSEVPQNLSASRPQDRQFILSSKKLLLSDSGFYLCAWSVPGQGNTGELFFGEGSRLTVL.

This chain connects TRBV14 to TRBJ1-6; tentative D call: TRBD1 (6 bases). Per the germline V gene, CDR1 is SGHDN and CDR2 is FVKESK. The CDR3 is 18 amino acids. Trimming took 0 bases from V and 7 from J, leaving 19 bases between them. CDR3 amino acids: CASSQDPPSTGYNSPLHF. The CDR3 coding sequence is TGTGCCAGCAGCCAAGATCCCCCCAGCACAGGGTACAATTCACCCCTCCACTTT.

This clone has a single count. The chain links TRBV6-6 to TRBJ2-7; TRBD2 agrees at 7 bases. CDR1 and CDR2 (germline): MNHNY, SVGAGI (reference sequence). The trim removed 5 bases at V and 6 bases at J, leaving 7 bases unmatched. The CDR3 covers 13 residues. The CDR3 DNA reads TGTGCCAGCAGTCGACTAGCCGAGGGCGAGCAGTACTTC. It specifies CASSRLAEGEQYF.

The chain employs TRBV5-6 and TRBJ1-1; D call uncertain. Per the germline V gene, CDR1 is SGHDT and CDR2 is YYEEEE. The CDR3 contains 14 residues. The V gene lost 0 bases and the J gene lost 4 bases, with 10 bases spanning the gap. The CDR3 region is CASSLVGSVTEAFF. The CDR3 nucleotides are TGTGCCAGCAGCTTGGTAGGGAGTGTCACTGAAGCTTTCTTT.

This clone was seen more than once but under ten times. V gene TRBV27 combines with J gene TRBJ1-5; D call uncertain. Germline V CDR1 and CDR2: MNHEY, SMNVEV (reference sequence). The germline V and J ends were trimmed by 5 bases and 3 bases, with 8 bases remaining between them. There are 13 residues in the CDR3. CDR3 in amino acids: CASSTYPNQPQHF. CDR3 sequence (DNA): TGTGCCAGCAGTACTTACCCCAATCAGCCCCAGCATTTT.

The chain has TRBV7-9 and TRBJ2-2; possible D gene TRBD2, 5 bases. With 2 bases removed from V and 3 bases from J, the gap between germline ends came to 7 bases. The CDR3 has 14 amino acids. Germline CDR1 and CDR2: SEHNR and FQNEAQ (reference sequence). The CDR3 nucleotides are TGTGCCAGCAGCTTACACGGGGACACCGGGGAGCTGTTTTTT. Translating it yields CASSLHGDTGELFF. Using reference TRBV7-9 and TRBJ2-2 for the parts outside the CDR3, the full variable domain is DTGVSQNPRHKITKRGQNVTFRCDPISEHNRLYWYRQTLGQGPEFLTYFQNEAQLEKSRLLSDRFSAERPKGSFSTLEIQRTEQGDSAMYLCASSLHGDTGELFFGEGSRLTVL.

CDR3 protein: CATSRHGQVMYPQEAFF. CDR3 nucleotides: TGTGCCACCAGCAGACATGGACAGGTAATGTATCCTCAAGAAGCTTTCTTT. The chain combines TRBV15 with TRBJ1-1, with 7 bases identical to TRBD1. Per germline, CDR1 LNHNV and CDR2 YYDKDF (reference sequence). CDR3 length equals 17 residues. The V gene end was trimmed by 2 bases and the J gene end by 8 bases; junction bases not matched to a gene: 17.

This clone was observed a few times. The chain uses TRBV5-6 and TRBJ1-6, with D unclear. Germline assignment: CDR1 SGHDT and CDR2 YYEEEE. The CDR3 is 14 amino acids. Deletions cut 0 bases from V and 9 bases from J, with 10 bases between. CDR3 nucleotide sequence: TGTGCCAGCAGCTTGGCAGGAGGGAGTTCACCCCTCCACTTT. Its protein is CASSLAGGSSPLHF.

The chain is built from TRBV15 and TRBJ1-5; D remains unclear. This CDR3 has 15 residues. V lost 3 bases and J 2 bases, leaving 11 bases between the germline ends. Germline V CDR1 and CDR2: LNHNV, YYDKDF (reference sequence). CDR3 amino acids: CATSRPPEGNQPQHF. The CDR3 coding sequence is TGTGCCACCAGCAGGCCCCCAGAAGGCAATCAGCCCCAGCATTTT.

This chain connects TRBV7-9 to TRBJ2-2; D is perhaps TRBD1 (6 bases). This CDR3 contains 16 residues. V was clipped by 4 bases and J by 1 base, with 13 bases between them. CDR1 is SEHNR and CDR2 is FQNEAQ in the germline V gene (reference sequence). The CDR3 is CASSSSDRENTGELFF. The DNA of the CDR3 is TGTGCCAGCAGCTCCTCGGACAGAGAGAACACCGGGGAGCTGTTTTTT.

The V call is TRBV4-2, the J call TRBJ2-1; D uncertain. The CDR3 has 13 residues. From germline, CDR1 is LGHNA and CDR2 YNFKEQ. V dropped 4 bases and J dropped 8 bases, with 12 bases sitting between them. CDR3 sequence (DNA): TGTGCCAGCAGCCCTCAAAGACGGGATGAGCAGTTCTTC. Translation gives CASSPQRRDEQFF.

This clone showed up just a few times. CDR3 region: CASSGKTGWAGELFF. For the CDR3, the DNA is TGCGCCAGCAGCGGAAAAACAGGGTGGGCCGGGGAGCTGTTTTTT. The chain employs TRBV5-1 and TRBJ2-2; a possible D gene is TRBD1 (6 bases). From germline, CDR1 is SGHRS and CDR2 YFSETQ. Deletions cut 4 bases from V and 6 bases from J, with 16 bases between. The CDR3 is made up of 15 amino acids. Based on the CDR3 plus reference TRBV5-1 and TRBJ2-2, the full variable domain is KAGVTQTPRYLIKTRGQQVTLSCSPISGHRSVSWYQQTPGQGLQFLFEYFSETQRNKGNFPGRFSGRQFSNSRSEMNVSTLELGDSALYLCASSGKTGWAGELFFGEGSRLTVL.

This chain's CDR3 is CASSPSDRVSEQFF. The CDR3 DNA reads as TGTGCCAGCAGTCCCTCGGACAGGGTGAGTGAGCAGTTCTTC. The chain is built from TRBV2 and TRBJ2-1, with 8 bases lining up with TRBD1. The CDR3 sequence is 14 residues long. Germline V gene sequence: CDR1 SNHLY, CDR2 FYNNEI. J lost 9 bases, V lost 5 bases, and 9 bases had no gene match.

V usage is TRBV5-1 and J usage is TRBJ1-4; D is unclear. Germline V gene lookup returns CDR1 SGHRS and CDR2 YFSETQ. CDR3 length equals 14 residues. V lost 0 bases and J lost 7, with 10 bases in between. CDR3 bases: TGCGCCAGCAGCTTGGGGGCAGGAATTGAAAAACTGTTTTTT. It encodes CASSLGAGIEKLFF.

The chain couples TRBV7-2 to TRBJ2-1, with 9 bases that match TRBD1. The CDR3 spans 15 residues. V lost 0 bases and J lost 8; bases outside the gene matches: 5. CDR1 and CDR2 (germline): SGHTA, FQGNSA. CDR3 loop: CASSLAPGQGYEQFF. The CDR3 coding sequence is TGTGCCAGCAGCTTAGCCCCGGGACAGGGCTATGAGCAGTTCTTC.